This TCR beta chain was obtained from a study of cytotoxic CD8 clonotypes in ibrutinib-treated CLL. As for the study in general: Once patients had received a median 12 months of treatment, range 6 to 36, response samples were obtained.

Comment on this clone: The antigen is not known.

Study-wide results and caveats: Higher clonality was seen at ibrutinib response and a return toward baseline at progression. Treatment saw public clonotypes, which were uncommon, either contract or stay stable. Clonality measured at baseline exceeded age-matched healthy donors, tracking circulating CD8+ T-cell counts.

The table came from immunoSEQ multiplex PCR; TCRdb's copy has only in-frame clones and leaves some out. Of fewer than 50,000 clones in the sample, 65% are singletons; the top ten hold roughly 21%. Source: PBMCs, taken after 24 months of ibrutinib treatment. The clonotype originates from a human donor with chronic lymphocytic leukemia.

The CDR3 spells CASSRLRESRCSNEQYF. The CDR3 DNA reads TGTGCCAGCAGCAGACTCCGGGAGTCAAGATGTTCCAACGAGCAGTACTTC. The chain uses TRBV21-1 and TRBJ2-7; the table's D gene call, TRBD2, was not cross checked with the DNA. TRBV21-1 is noted as a pseudogene. CDR3 size: 17 residues.